These 16 T cell receptor beta chains were all obtained from the same sample, sequenced in a study of response to subunit inactivated influenza vaccine. TCRdb itself ran the RT-PCR reads through MiXCR, one entry per CDR3 protein. The sample contains about 780,000 distinct CDR3 sequences, 18% of which appear only once. Sequences were derived from PBMCs from blood, sampled around 5 days after vaccination. These receptors were obtained from a man aged 50-60 years who received an inactivated influenza vaccine.

This clonotype came up a few times. This sequence joins TRBV5-1 and TRBJ2-3; a weak D match, TRBD1 (6 bases). The CDR3 covers 17 residues. The germline gives CDR1 SGHRS, CDR2 YFSETQ. V lost 4 bases and J 7 bases, leaving 25 bases between the germline ends. The CDR3 region has the DNA TGCGCCAGCAGCCCCCCACCCCCGGCAGGGGCGCAGAATACGCAGTATTTT. Residues: CASSPPPPAGAQNTQYF. The full variable domain, with the rest looked up from reference TRBV5-1 and TRBJ2-3, is KAGVTQTPRYLIKTRGQQVTLSCSPISGHRSVSWYQQTPGQGLQFLFEYFSETQRNKGNFPGRFSGRQFSNSRSEMNVSTLELGDSALYLCASSPPPPAGAQNTQYFGPGTRLTVL.

This clonotype showed up just a few times. The rearrangement joins TRBV5-1 to TRBJ2-5; 8 nucleotides line up with TRBD1. The CDR3 is 14 amino acids. The J segment lost 1 base and the V segment lost 4 bases, leaving 3 bases of the junction unmatched. From germline, CDR1 is SGHRS and CDR2 YFSETQ. The CDR3 region is CASSTTGVQETQYF. The CDR3 DNA reads TGCGCCAGCAGCACGACAGGGGTCCAAGAGACCCAGTACTTC.

This clonotype was observed a handful of times. This chain joins TRBV20-1 and TRBJ1-2, with D unclear. V was cut by 1 base and J by 1 base, with 7 bases left in between. There are 13 residues in the CDR3. Germline V gene data show CDR1 as DFQATT and CDR2 as SNEGSKA (reference sequence). This CDR3 is CSARVQINYGYTF. Written as DNA, the CDR3 is TGCAGTGCTAGAGTACAGATTAACTATGGCTACACCTTC.

The rearrangement joins TRBV7-2 to TRBJ2-6, with D uncertain. Germline V gene sequence: CDR1 SGHTA, CDR2 FQGNSA. V shed 3 bases and J shed 2 bases, with 5 bases lying between them. The CDR3 consists of 14 residues. CDR3: CASSFRTGANVLTF. Here the CDR3 DNA reads TGTGCCAGCAGCTTTCGCACTGGGGCCAACGTCCTGACTTTC.

The chain combines TRBV29-1 with TRBJ1-1; D gene uncertain. Trimming removed 6 bases from V and 6 bases from J, with 20 bases in between. CDR1 SQVTM and CDR2 ANQGSEA come from the germline V gene. This CDR3 comprises 14 residues. CDR3 DNA: TGCAGCGTATTGAAGTGGGGTGTTCAAGCTGAAGCTTTCTTT. It specifies CSVLKWGVQAEAFF.

The rearrangement links TRBV4-3 to TRBJ2-1, with 12 positions matching TRBD2. This CDR3 is 18 amino acids long. V shed 0 bases, J shed 4 bases, and the junction held 7 bases outside the gene matches. Germline V gene data show CDR1 as LGHNA and CDR2 as YSLEER. The CDR3 spells CASSQDRILAGGYNEQFF. The DNA for the CDR3 is TGCGCCAGCAGCCAAGATCGGATCCTAGCGGGAGGGTACAATGAGCAGTTCTTC.

Ten or more counts support this clonotype. The chain couples TRBV5-1 to TRBJ2-5; 8 nucleotides line up with TRBD2. Germline assignment: CDR1 SGHRS and CDR2 YFSETQ. The CDR3 consists of 18 residues. V was pared by 4 bases and J by 4 bases, with 18 bases of the junction left unmatched. In nucleotides, the CDR3 is TGCGCCAGCAGCCTTTTTCCATCCGGGGGGGAGTTCGGAGAGACCCAGTACTTC. It translates to CASSLFPSGGEFGETQYF.

This clonotype was found a few times. The chain carries TRBV11-3 and TRBJ2-1; 13 bases align to TRBD2. The CDR3 runs to 15 residues. J lost 10 bases, V lost 3 bases, and 6 bases had no gene match. CDR1 is SGHNT and CDR2 is YENEEA in the germline V gene. CDR3 nucleotide sequence: TGTGCCAGCAGCTTCGGACTAGCGGGAGTTCAAGAGCAGTTCTTC. The encoded protein is CASSFGLAGVQEQFF.

Note on this clonotype: One end of the junction fails to match germline, which may point to a read error. The gene calls are TRBV4-1 and TRBJ2-1; TRBD1 might be the D (6 bases). Germline V gene data show CDR1 as MGHRA and CDR2 as YSYEKL. The CDR3 runs to 16 residues. CDR3 sequence reads: CACSQGRVRGHNEQFF. DNA for the CDR3: TGCGCCTGCAGCCAGGGCCGGGTCAGGGGACACAATGAGCAGTTCTTC.

The rearrangement links TRBV29-1 to TRBJ2-5, with 9 bases fitting TRBD1. CDR1 is SQVTM, CDR2 ANQGSEA, per germline. Unmatched junction bases numbered 16, after V lost 7 bases and J lost 4 bases. This CDR3 comprises 16 residues. The CDR3 bases are TGCAGCGCTCTAACTGGCCCCGGACAGGGGCTAGAGACCCAGTACTTC. Protein sequence: CSALTGPGQGLETQYF.

This clonotype has only a few counts. The rearrangement links TRBV4-2 to TRBJ2-2; TRBD2 might be the D (5 bases). The CDR3 is made up of 15 amino acids. The germline V gene has CDR1 LGHNA and CDR2 YNFKEQ. The V end was cut by 0 bases, the J end by 5 bases, with 10 bases between. The CDR3 is CASSQEGRDTGELFF. The CDR3 DNA is TGTGCCAGCAGCCAAGAAGGTCGGGATACCGGGGAGCTGTTTTTT.

The V gene is TRBV9, the J gene TRBJ1-5; 7 bases line up with TRBD1. The V gene's germline CDR1 is SGDLS and CDR2 YYNGEE. Trimming took 0 bases from V and 4 from J; bases not matched to a gene: 7. This CDR3 is built from 16 residues. The CDR3 spells CASSVETGVTNQPQHF. The CDR3 region has the DNA TGTGCCAGCAGCGTAGAAACAGGGGTTACGAATCAGCCCCAGCATTTT.

The chain carries TRBV7-2 and TRBJ2-1, with TRBD1 as a possible D gene (7 bases). There are 12 residues in the CDR3. Germline V gene data show CDR1 as SGHTA and CDR2 as FQGNSA. V was cut by 6 bases and J by 7 bases, with 10 bases left in between. The CDR3 here is CASRAGGNEQFF. The DNA of the CDR3 is TGTGCCAGCAGAGCAGGGGGGAATGAGCAGTTCTTC.

This clonotype was counted between two and nine times. The chain couples TRBV27 to TRBJ2-5, with D possibly matching TRBD2 (5 bases). Germline lookup yields CDR1 MNHEY and CDR2 SMNVEV (reference sequence). The ends were cut back, 5 bases at V and 4 bases at J, with 17 bases in the middle. CDR3 length equals 15 residues. Here the CDR3 reads CASSELVALRETQYF. In DNA, the CDR3 is TGTGCCAGCAGTGAACTAGTGGCCCTTCGAGAGACCCAGTACTTC.

This clonotype has just a few counts. The CDR3 loop is CASSDSGHTYEQYF. CDR3 DNA sequence: TGTGCCAGCAGCGATTCGGGACATACCTACGAGCAGTACTTC. The chain has TRBV3-1 and TRBJ2-7, with D possibly TRBD1 on 6 matching bases. The germline gives CDR1 LGHDT, CDR2 YNNKEL (reference sequence). V gave up 5 bases and J gave up 2 bases, with 13 bases separating them. This CDR3 is 14 amino acids long.

This sequence joins TRBV5-5 and TRBJ1-2, with 7 bases that match TRBD1. The CDR3 covers 15 residues. V was pared by 0 bases and J by 4 bases, with 6 bases of the junction left unmatched. Germline V lookup: CDR1 SGHKS, CDR2 YYEKEE (reference sequence). CDR3 DNA sequence: TGTGCCAGCAGCTTGGACAGGGGATCTCTCTATGGCTACACCTTC. It yields the protein CASSLDRGSLYGYTF.